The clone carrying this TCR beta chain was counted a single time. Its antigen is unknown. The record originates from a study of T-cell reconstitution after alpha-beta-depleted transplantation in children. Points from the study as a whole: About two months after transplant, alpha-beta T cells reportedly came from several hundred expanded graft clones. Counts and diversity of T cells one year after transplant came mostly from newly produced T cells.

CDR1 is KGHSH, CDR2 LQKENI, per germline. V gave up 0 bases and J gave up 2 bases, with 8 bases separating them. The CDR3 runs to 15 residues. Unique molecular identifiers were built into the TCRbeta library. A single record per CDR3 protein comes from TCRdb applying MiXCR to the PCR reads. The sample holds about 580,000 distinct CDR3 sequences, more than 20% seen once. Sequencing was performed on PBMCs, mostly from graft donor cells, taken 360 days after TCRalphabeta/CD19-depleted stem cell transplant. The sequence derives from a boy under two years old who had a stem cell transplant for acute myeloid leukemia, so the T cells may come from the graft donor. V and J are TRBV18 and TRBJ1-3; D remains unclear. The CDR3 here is CASSPPYKAGNTIYF. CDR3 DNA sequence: TGTGCCAGCTCACCACCTTACAAAGCTGGAAACACCATATATTTT.